The 17 T cell receptor beta chains in this list originate from one sample, sequenced in a study of OX40 agonist ivuxolimab in advanced cancers. Clones were sequenced by immunoSEQ multiplex PCR, and TCRdb holds only the in-frame ones, with some missing. The sample records under 100,000 clones, 70% to 90% being singletons. The sample consisted of CD4+ or CD8+ T cells sorted from blood, taken in a trial of the OX40 agonist ivuxolimab. The receptors originated from an adult with an advanced solid tumor such as melanoma, head and neck, liver or kidney cancer.

The V call is TRBV18, the J call TRBJ2-7; TRBD2 aligns across 13 bases. The CDR3 loop spans 15 amino acids. Trimming took 2 bases from V and 6 from J; bases not matched to a gene: 4. Germline V gives CDR1 KGHSH, CDR2 LQKENI. The DNA of the CDR3 is TGTGCCAGCTCACCAGGGACTAGCGGGACAGGCGAGCAGTACTTC. It translates to CASSPGTSGTGEQYF.

This clone was counted between two and nine times. The rearrangement joins TRBV28 to TRBJ2-1, with TRBD2 identical over 11 bases. Per germline, CDR1 MDHEN and CDR2 SYDVKM. The length of the CDR3 is 15 residues. J lost 5 bases, V lost 1 base, and 1 base had no gene match. The CDR3 sequence is CASSLLLAGDNEQFF. In DNA form, the CDR3 reads TGTGCCAGCAGTTTATTACTAGCGGGGGACAATGAGCAGTTCTTC. The full variable domain, rest sourced from reference TRBV28 and TRBJ2-1, is DVKVTQSSRYLVKRTGEKVFLECVQDMDHENMFWYRQDPGLGLRLIYFSYDVKMKEKGDIPEGYSVSREKKERFSLILESASTNQTSMYLCASSLLLAGDNEQFFGPGTRLTVL.

This clone came up a few times. J is TRBJ2-1 and V is TRBV5-1, with unresolved D. This CDR3 is 12 amino acids long. Germline V lookup: CDR1 SGHRS, CDR2 YFSETQ. The ends were cut back, 0 bases at V and 6 bases at J, with 4 bases in the middle. The DNA for the CDR3 is TGCGCCAGCAGCTTGGAGGGCAATGAGCAGTTCTTC. Its translation is CASSLEGNEQFF.

The genes are TRBV7-3 and TRBJ2-2, with TRBD2 as a possible D gene (6 bases). The CDR3 length is 12 residues. V was cut by 5 bases and J by 8 bases, with 9 bases left in between. Germline lookup yields CDR1 SGHTA and CDR2 FQGTGA. CDR3 coding DNA: TGTGCCAGCAGCCGGGGGTCTGGGGAGCTGTTTTTT. Its translation: CASSRGSGELFF. The variable domain in full, completed from reference TRBV7-3 and TRBJ2-2, reads GAGVSQTPSNKVTEKGKYVELRCDPISGHTALYWYRQSLGQGPEFLIYFQGTGAADDSGLPNDRFFAVRPEGSVSTLKIQRTERGDSAVYLCASSRGSGELFFGEGSRLTVL.

J is TRBJ1-3 and V is TRBV21-1. TRBV21-1 is listed as a pseudogene. The length of the CDR3 is 17 residues. CDR3 in DNA: TGTGCCAGCAGCAAATTCGGGTGGAGGGGCCCTGGAAACACCATATATTTT. It is translated as CASSKFGWRGPGNTIYF.

This chain connects TRBV7-6 to TRBJ2-3; D might be TRBD2 (5 bases). Germline CDR1 and CDR2: SGHVS and FNYEAQ. This CDR3 is 13 amino acids long. Between the trimmed V and J ends, which lost 1 base and 5 bases, there was a span of 7 bases. CDR3 residues: CASSLVRGDTQYF. CDR3 sequence (DNA): TGTGCCAGCAGCTTAGTCCGGGGAGATACGCAGTATTTT. Filled out from reference TRBV7-6 and TRBJ2-3, the complete variable domain reads GAGVSQSPRYKVTKRGQDVALRCDPISGHVSLYWYRQALGQGPEFLTYFNYEAQQDKSGLPNDRFSAERPEGSISTLTIQRTEQRDSAMYRCASSLVRGDTQYFGPGTRLTVL.

The chain carries TRBV6-5 and TRBJ1-3; a weak D match, TRBD1 (5 bases). V lost 2 bases and J 4 bases, leaving 9 bases between the germline ends. Germline CDR1 MNHEY, CDR2 SVGAGI. CDR3 size: 14 residues. In nucleotides, the CDR3 is TGTGCCAGCAGTTACGCAGGGAAAGGAAACACCATATATTTT. Its protein product is CASSYAGKGNTIYF.

The gene calls are TRBV29-1 and TRBJ2-3; D is undetermined. Germline CDR1 is SQVTM and CDR2 is ANQGSEA. This CDR3 is built from 10 residues. With 7 bases removed from V and 11 bases from J, the gap between germline ends came to 13 bases. In nucleotides, the CDR3 is TGCAGCGCTCGTGGGCCCATGCAGTATTTT. Protein product: CSARGPMQYF.

The V gene is TRBV6-6, the J gene TRBJ2-3, with D uncertain. Germline CDR1 MNHNY, CDR2 SVGAGI (reference sequence). V shed 6 bases and J shed 1 base, with 11 bases lying between them. This CDR3 is built from 14 residues. The CDR3 DNA is TGTGCCAGCAGACAAGACACCGGCACAGATACGCAGTATTTT. Its translation: CASRQDTGTDTQYF.

The chain carries TRBV10-3 and TRBJ1-5, with TRBD1 matching over 8 bases. The CDR3 runs 16 residues. Unmatched junction bases numbered 14, after V lost 2 bases and J lost 11 bases. Germline values: CDR1 ENHRY, CDR2 SYGVKD. The CDR3 nucleotides read TGTGCCATCAGTGAGCGGGGACAGGCACAGGTATCAGCCCAGCATTTT. Its protein product is CAISERGQAQVSAQHF.

The V and J genes are TRBV11-2 and TRBJ1-3; 8 nucleotides match TRBD1. The CDR3 has 15 amino acids. Germline assignment: CDR1 SGHAT and CDR2 FQNNGV. V shed 6 bases, J shed 0 bases, and the junction held 4 bases outside the gene matches. CDR3 DNA sequence: TGTGCCAGCAGGGAGGGACAGGCCTCTGGAAACACCATATATTTT. Encoded protein: CASREGQASGNTIYF.

This clone was recorded a few times. The chain has TRBV10-3 and TRBJ2-7; possible D gene TRBD1, 6 bases. Trimming took off 7 bases at V and 2 bases at J, with 9 bases between the two ends. In germline, CDR1 is ENHRY, CDR2 SYGVKD. This CDR3 has 12 amino acids. The CDR3 loop reads CAIKTGPYEQYF. DNA of the CDR3: TGTGCCATCAAGACAGGCCCCTACGAGCAGTACTTC.

This chain links TRBV5-1 with TRBJ1-6, with D possibly TRBD1 on 5 matching bases. Between the trimmed V and J ends, which lost 0 bases and 8 bases, there was a span of 18 bases. The CDR3 contains 17 residues. The germline CDR1 and CDR2 sequences are SGHRS and YFSETQ. CDR3 in amino acids: CASSLGRRDLRDSPLHF. The DNA for the CDR3 is TGCGCCAGCAGCTTGGGTCGTCGGGACCTGAGGGATTCACCCCTCCACTTT.

V usage is TRBV6-4 and J usage is TRBJ2-3; 11 bases are a match to TRBD2. The CDR3 spans 14 residues. V gave up 5 bases and J gave up 6 bases; unmatched junction bases: 4. Germline assignment: CDR1 MRHNA and CDR2 SNTAGT. The CDR3 sequence: CASSLAGGSDTQYF. The DNA for the CDR3 is TGTGCCAGCAGTCTAGCGGGAGGATCGGATACGCAGTATTTT.

V is TRBV5-1 and J is TRBJ1-4; no firm D call. V gave up 4 bases and J gave up 8 bases, with 18 bases separating them. There are 15 residues in the CDR3. Looked up from germline, CDR1 is SGHRS and CDR2 is YFSETQ. The CDR3 DNA follows: TGCGCCAGCAGCCGCAGACCGGGCGGGGAGGAAAAACTGTTTTTT. As protein: CASSRRPGGEEKLFF.

The chain joins TRBV25-1 to TRBJ1-2; D is unresolved. The CDR3 spans 10 residues. V lost 10 bases and J 8 bases, leaving 11 bases between the germline ends. Germline assignment: CDR1 MGHDK and CDR2 SYGVNS. CDR3 residues: CATWGRGYTF. CDR3 coding DNA: TGTGCCACCTGGGGAAGAGGCTACACCTTC.

The CDR3 bases are TGTGCCAGCGGTTCCCGAGGGGCTAATGAAAAACTGTTTTTT. It encodes CASGSRGANEKLFF. The chain carries TRBV2 and TRBJ1-4, with D possibly TRBD1 on 5 matching bases. The germline V gene encodes CDR1 SNHLY and CDR2 FYNNEI. This CDR3 is 14 amino acids long. Trimming took off 8 bases at V and 3 bases at J, with 13 bases between the two ends.